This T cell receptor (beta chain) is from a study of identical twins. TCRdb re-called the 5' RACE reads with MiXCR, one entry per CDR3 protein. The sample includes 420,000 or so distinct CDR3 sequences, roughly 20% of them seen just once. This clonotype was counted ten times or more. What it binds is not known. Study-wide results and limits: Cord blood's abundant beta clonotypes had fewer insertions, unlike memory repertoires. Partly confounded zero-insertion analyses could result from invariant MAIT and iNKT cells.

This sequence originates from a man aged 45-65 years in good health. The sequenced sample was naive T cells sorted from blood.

This CDR3 is CASSGAGYNTEAFF. The CDR3 DNA sequence: TGTGCCAGCTCTGGTGCAGGTTACAACACTGAAGCTTTCTTT. The genes are TRBV18 and TRBJ1-1; D unresolved. Germline CDR1 is KGHSH and CDR2 is LQKENI. There are 14 residues in the CDR3. V was clipped by 6 bases and J by 2 bases, with 13 bases between them.